Presented here are 12 T cell receptor beta chains from one specimen sequenced in a study of T cell responses to AZD1222 COVID-19 vaccine. This table comes from immunoSEQ multiplex PCR, and its TCRdb copy is limited to in-frame clones, with some not included. The table has some 110,000 clones, roughly 87% seen once. Source: peripheral blood, taken on day 0 of AZD1222 vaccination. These receptors were taken from an adult in good health.

The V gene is TRBV5-1, the J gene TRBJ2-3, with TRBD2 matching over 7 bases. This CDR3 has 14 amino acids. The germline V gene has CDR1 SGHRS and CDR2 YFSETQ. Trimming took 4 bases from V and 1 from J; bases not matched to a gene: 3. The CDR3 DNA reads as TGCGCCAGCAGCGATCTAGCGGGCACAGATACGCAGTATTTT. Encoded protein: CASSDLAGTDTQYF.

The rearrangement uses TRBV30 and TRBJ1-1; the match to TRBD1 covers 9 bases. The V gene's germline CDR1 is GTSNPN and CDR2 SVGIG (reference sequence). This CDR3 is built from 12 residues. V lost 3 bases to trimming and J lost 6 bases; unmatched junction nucleotides: 2. The CDR3 DNA is TGTGCCTGGAGGGGACAGGGCTCTGAAGCTTTCTTT. Protein sequence: CAWRGQGSEAFF.

The chain combines TRBV4-1 with TRBJ1-2; D unresolved. The germline V gene encodes CDR1 MGHRA and CDR2 YSYEKL. This CDR3 spans 15 amino acids. V gave up 4 bases and J gave up 6 bases, with 18 bases separating them. This chain's CDR3 is CASSPYSTLLNGYTF. The CDR3 nucleotides are TGCGCCAGCAGCCCCTATTCGACCCTGCTCAATGGCTACACCTTC.

V and J are TRBV30 and TRBJ1-6, with D uncertain. V lost 3 bases to trimming and J lost 1 base, with 10 bases between them. CDR3 length: 15 residues. Germline-derived CDR1 and CDR2 are GTSNPN and SVGIG (reference sequence). Written as DNA, the CDR3 is TGTGCCTGGAGAAGCCCGGGTTCCTATAATTCACCCCTCCACTTT. Amino acids: CAWRSPGSYNSPLHF.

This clone turned up a few times. The DNA of the CDR3 is TGTGCCAGCAGCGCCTCGGGCCTGGGGGGCTACACCTTC. The encoded protein is CASSASGLGGYTF. V usage is TRBV7-3 and J usage is TRBJ1-2; D gene uncertain. The CDR3 is 13 residues long. The V and J ends lost 5 bases and 8 bases respectively, with 15 bases between them. CDR1 and CDR2 from the germline V gene are SGHTA and FQGTGA.

The chain has TRBV4-1 and TRBJ1-5; TRBD1 might be the D (6 bases). The V end was cut by 2 bases, the J end by 6 bases, with 11 bases between. The length of the CDR3 is 14 residues. Germline CDR1 MGHRA, CDR2 YSYEKL. In DNA, the CDR3 is TGCGCCAGCAGCCAAACAGGGCCCAGTCAGCCCCAGCATTTT. Residues: CASSQTGPSQPQHF.

This clone ranks as medium-sized. Here the CDR3 reads CASSTIAGGPPEQFF. CDR3 in DNA: TGTGCCAGCAGCACCATAGCGGGAGGACCTCCTGAGCAGTTCTTC. The chain uses TRBV7-9 and TRBJ2-1; 10 bases agree with TRBD2. This CDR3 contains 15 residues. V lost 5 bases to trimming and J lost 9 bases; unmatched junction nucleotides: 10. Germline-derived CDR1 and CDR2 are SEHNR and FQNEAQ (reference sequence).

This chain uses TRBV28 with TRBJ2-3; D is ambiguous. Trimming shortened V by 3 bases and J by 4 bases, and 5 bases separated the two germline ends. Germline V gives CDR1 MDHEN, CDR2 SYDVKM. The CDR3 covers 12 residues. CDR3 residues: CASSLNPDTQYF. The CDR3 bases are TGTGCCAGCAGTTTGAACCCAGATACGCAGTATTTT.

The CDR3 DNA sequence: TGTGCCAGCAGCAAAACACCGGGGAACACCGGGGAGCTGTTTTTT. Translation gives CASSKTPGNTGELFF. The V and J genes are TRBV7-2 and TRBJ2-2; D is undetermined. V was shortened by 5 bases and J by 1 base, with 11 bases between the two germline ends. This CDR3 has 15 residues. Germline V gene lookup returns CDR1 SGHTA and CDR2 FQGNSA.

The CDR3 DNA reads TGTGCCAGCAGCTTAGGGACGGCCGGGGTTAATGAAAAACTGTTTTTT. Its protein product is CASSLGTAGVNEKLFF. The rearrangement links TRBV5-6 to TRBJ1-4; perhaps TRBD1 as D (5 bases). CDR3 length: 16 residues. Trimming took off 2 bases at V and 4 bases at J, with 15 bases between the two ends. Germline V gene sequence: CDR1 SGHDT, CDR2 YYEEEE.

As DNA, the CDR3 is TGTGCCAGCAGCCAAAATGAGCAGTTCTTC. Amino acids: CASSQNEQFF. The rearrangement joins TRBV28 to TRBJ2-1; unclear D gene. This CDR3 spans 10 amino acids. CDR1 MDHEN and CDR2 SYDVKM come from the germline V gene. The V and J ends lost 6 bases and 7 bases respectively, with 4 bases between them.

V gene TRBV19 combines with J gene TRBJ1-2; D is unresolved. This CDR3 comprises 12 residues. The germline V gene has CDR1 LNHDA and CDR2 SQIVND (reference sequence). Between the trimmed V and J ends, which lost 3 bases and 4 bases, there was a span of 6 bases. CDR3 residues: CASSMRSYGYTF. For the CDR3, the DNA is TGTGCCAGTAGTATGAGGAGCTATGGCTACACCTTC.